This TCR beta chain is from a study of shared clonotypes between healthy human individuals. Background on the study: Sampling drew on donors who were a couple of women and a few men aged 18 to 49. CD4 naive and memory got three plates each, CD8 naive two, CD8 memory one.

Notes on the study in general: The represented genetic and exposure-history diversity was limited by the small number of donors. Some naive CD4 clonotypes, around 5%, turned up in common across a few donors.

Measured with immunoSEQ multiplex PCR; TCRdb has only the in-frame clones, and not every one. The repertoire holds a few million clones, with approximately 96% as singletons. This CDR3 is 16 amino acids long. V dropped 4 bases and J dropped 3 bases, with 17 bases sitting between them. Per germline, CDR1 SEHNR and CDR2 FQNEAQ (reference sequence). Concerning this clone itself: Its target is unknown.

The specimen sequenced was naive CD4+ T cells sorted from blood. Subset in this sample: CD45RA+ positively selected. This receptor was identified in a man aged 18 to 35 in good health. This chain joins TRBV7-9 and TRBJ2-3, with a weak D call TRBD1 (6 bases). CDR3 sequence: CASSSTARGWTDTQYF. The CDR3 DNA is TGTGCCAGCAGCTCCACGGCCAGGGGATGGACAGATACGCAGTATTTT.